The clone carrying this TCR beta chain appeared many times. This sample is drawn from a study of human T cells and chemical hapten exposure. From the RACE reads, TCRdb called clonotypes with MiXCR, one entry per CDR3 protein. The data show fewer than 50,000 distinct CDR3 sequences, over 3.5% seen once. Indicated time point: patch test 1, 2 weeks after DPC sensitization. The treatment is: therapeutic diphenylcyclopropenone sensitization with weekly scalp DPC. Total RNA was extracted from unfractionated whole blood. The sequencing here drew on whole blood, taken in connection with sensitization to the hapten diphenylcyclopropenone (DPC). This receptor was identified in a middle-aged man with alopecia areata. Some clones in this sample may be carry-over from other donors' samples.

DNA of the CDR3: TGTGCCAGCAGCTTGGCTGGACTAGCGGGATTCTACAATGAGCAGTTCTTC. Its protein product is CASSLAGLAGFYNEQFF. V is TRBV5-4 and J is TRBJ2-1; 12 bases agree with TRBD2. The CDR3 spans 17 residues. The J segment lost 3 bases and the V segment lost 0 bases, leaving 4 bases of the junction unmatched. From germline, CDR1 is SGHNT and CDR2 YYREEE (reference sequence).